These T cell receptor beta chains were read from a single sample in a study of shared clonotypes between healthy human individuals. Produced via immunoSEQ multiplex PCR; TCRdb's table is partial and in-frame only. The table lists roughly 1 million clones, about 80% of them singletons. The sample was memory CD4+ T cells from PBMCs. The receptors stem from a man between 18 and 29 years old in good health. Some clones in this sample may be carry-over from other donors' samples. Each CDR3 is given with its conserved first and last residue. D genes are given only for firm matches. Not every row has a clone size; where given, it reads once, few, many or a size class.

TGTGCCACCAGCAGAACTGACAGTGAAAAACTGTTTTTT,CATSRTDSEKLFF,-,-,TRBJ1-4,TRBV15
TGTGCCAGCAGCTTGGATTGGCGGTCCTACAATGAGCAGTTCTTC,CASSLDWRSYNEQFF,-,-,TRBJ2-1,TRBV5-8
TGTGCCTGTCCGGCAGGGACTAGCGGGGACTCCTACGAGCAGTACTTC,CACPAGTSGDSYEQYF,TRBD2,-,TRBJ2-7,TRBV30
TGCGCCAGCAGCTTGAACTACGGGAGGGCCGGGGAGACCCAGTACTTC,CASSLNYGRAGETQYF,TRBD2,-,TRBJ2-5,TRBV5-1
TGTGCCAGCAGCTCCGGACAGCTCTATGGCTACACCTTC,CASSSGQLYGYTF,-,few,TRBJ1-2,TRBV11-2
TGTGCCTGGAGTTTCGATATAGCGGGCCCCTACGAGCAGTACTTC,CAWSFDIAGPYEQYF,TRBD2,-,TRBJ2-7,TRBV30
TGTGCCAGCAGCCCCAGCAGGGTCGACAATGAGCAGTTCTTC,CASSPSRVDNEQFF,-,-,TRBJ2-1,TRBV7-3
TGTGCCAGCAGCTTGGGACTAGCGGGAGTTGAGACCCAGTACTTC,CASSLGLAGVETQYF,TRBD2,-,TRBJ2-5,TRBV7-2
TGCGCCAGCAGCCAACAGACAGGGTGGACAGATACGCAGTATTTT,CASSQQTGWTDTQYF,TRBD1,-,TRBJ2-3,TRBV4-1
TGTGCCAGCAACCTCTGGGGGGCAGGGGGCCAGACTGAAGCTTTCTTT,CASNLWGAGGQTEAFF,TRBD1,few,TRBJ1-1,TRBV11-2
TGTGCCAGCAGCTATGATCCGGGACCATACAATGAGCAGTTCTTC,CASSYDPGPYNEQFF,-,-,TRBJ2-1,TRBV7-2
TGTGCCACCAGCAGAGATTTTGGGAAACAGTTCTTC,CATSRDFGKQFF,-,-,TRBJ2-1,TRBV15
TGTGCCAGCTCCCTGAGCGGGAGTAGCACAGATACGCAGTATTTT,CASSLSGSSTDTQYF,TRBD2,-,TRBJ2-3,TRBV18
TGTGCCAGTAGTGCCTCCGGGACTAGCGGGACCGCGTTATATTTT,CASSASGTSGTALYF,TRBD2,once,TRBJ2-3,TRBV19
TGTGCCAGCAGTTTCCGGACGGGGCCCTACGAGCAGTACTTC,CASSFRTGPYEQYF,-,once,TRBJ2-7,TRBV6-5
TGTGCCAGCAGTGACTCACCAGCGGGAGGCAGGTATGAGCAGTTCTTC,CASSDSPAGGRYEQFF,TRBD2,-,TRBJ2-1,TRBV6-4
TGTGCCAGTAGCGCCAGACTAGCGGGAGTTAACGAGCAGTACTTC,CASSARLAGVNEQYF,TRBD2,-,TRBJ2-7,TRBV19
TGTGCCAGTTTAGCCCCTAGCGGGAATGAGCAGTTCTTC,CASLAPSGNEQFF,TRBD2,-,TRBJ2-1,TRBV7-9
TGCAGCATTAAACCGGGACAGGCGGAGGAGCAGTACTTC,CSIKPGQAEEQYF,TRBD1,once,TRBJ2-7,TRBV29-1
TGTGCCAGCCGGTCCGGGAGGGACGGAGCTAACTATGGCTACACCTTC,CASRSGRDGANYGYTF,-,-,TRBJ1-2,TRBV27
TGTGCCAGCAGCTCCCGTCCGGGAGGGAATGAAAAACTGTTTTTT,CASSSRPGGNEKLFF,-,-,TRBJ1-4,TRBV9
TGTGCCACCAGCAGGGGAACAGGGGGGGCCTCCTACGAGCAGTACTTC,CATSRGTGGASYEQYF,-,-,TRBJ2-7,TRBV15
TGTGCCTGGGCTGGGGAGACGTGGGATGGCTACACCTTC,CAWAGETWDGYTF,-,-,TRBJ1-2,TRBV30
TGTGCCAGCAGCCCTCGGTCGGGGGAGCCGTACTTC,CASSPRSGEPYF,-,once,TRBJ2-7,TRBV7-9
TGCGCCAGCAGCCCCGGGACAGGGGTCCCTTACGAGCAGTACTTC,CASSPGTGVPYEQYF,TRBD1,few,TRBJ2-7,TRBV5-1
TGTGCCATCCCGCGGGGACCGAACACCGGGGAGCTGTTTTTT,CAIPRGPNTGELFF,-,-,TRBJ2-2,TRBV18
TGTGCCAGCAGCGCCCTGAACGGGGCCTACGAGCAGTACTTC,CASSALNGAYEQYF,-,-,TRBJ2-7,TRBV11-2
TGTGCCAGCAGCACTCAAGTGAACACTGAAGCTTTCTTT,CASSTQVNTEAFF,-,-,TRBJ1-1,TRBV6-6
TGCGCCAGCAGCTTACAGGGGACGACTGAAGCTTTCTTT,CASSLQGTTEAFF,TRBD1,-,TRBJ1-1,TRBV5-1
TGCACCAGCAGCCAGAAGACTAGCCCGGGCAATGAGCAGTTCTTC,CTSSQKTSPGNEQFF,-,-,TRBJ2-1,TRBV1
TGTGCCAGCAGCTTGGAGACAGGGGAAGATTTGTACGAGCAGTACTTC,CASSLETGEDLYEQYF,TRBD1,few,TRBJ2-7,TRBV5-6
TGTGCCAGCAGCCCTAGCGGGCCTTACAATGAGCAGTTCTTC,CASSPSGPYNEQFF,TRBD2,-,TRBJ2-1,TRBV7-2
TGCGCCAGCAGGGTCGCCGGGACTCAGGGTGAGACCCAGTACTTC,CASRVAGTQGETQYF,-,-,TRBJ2-5,TRBV5-1
TGTGCCAGCAGCTTCGGCCCAGCATACAATGAGCAGTTCTTC,CASSFGPAYNEQFF,-,-,TRBJ2-1,TRBV13
TGTGCCAGCAGTTTAGTAGGGACCACTGAAGCTTTCTTT,CASSLVGTTEAFF,-,-,TRBJ1-1,TRBV28
TGTGCCAGCAGCCGGGAGTGGGAGACCCAGTACTTC,CASSREWETQYF,-,-,TRBJ2-5,TRBV11-2
TGTGCCAGCAGTGAGTCCGGGACGATCGCTTTCTTT,CASSESGTIAFF,-,-,TRBJ1-1,TRBV25-1